Each of the 28 T cell receptor beta chains below was sequenced from the same sample in a study of blood T cell repertoires in COVID-19. TCRdb's table, derived via immunoSEQ multiplex PCR, lists solely in-frame clones and lacks some. The sample holds about 270,000 clones; 88% are singletons and the top ten take roughly 2%. The sample was PBMCs or T cells enriched from blood (not recorded which). Receptors were obtained from a woman aged 55-70 years in a cohort exposed to, infected with or recovered from COVID-19 (not recorded which).

The rearrangement links TRBV28 to TRBJ1-1; TRBD1 agrees at 10 bases. The germline V gene has CDR1 MDHEN and CDR2 SYDVKM. The CDR3 runs to 16 residues. The ends lost 3 bases at V and 6 bases at J; junction bases unmatched: 10. The CDR3 loop reads CASSFPSTGGVAEAFF. The CDR3 DNA sequence: TGTGCCAGCAGTTTCCCCTCGACAGGGGGCGTCGCTGAAGCTTTCTTT.

In this sample, this clone turned up once. The genes are TRBV27 and TRBJ1-1; unclear D gene. With 0 bases removed from V and 5 bases from J, the gap between germline ends came to 13 bases. Germline V CDR1 and CDR2: MNHEY, SMNVEV (reference sequence). The CDR3 runs 15 residues. CDR3 sequence: CASSLSSGVGTEAFF. CDR3 bases: TGTGCCAGCAGTTTATCGTCCGGAGTGGGTACTGAAGCTTTCTTT.

This clone occurred a few times. In DNA, the CDR3 is TGTGCCAGCAGCTTGGCAGGAGGAGGGAACACTGAAGCTTTCTTT. This encodes CASSLAGGGNTEAFF. This chain links TRBV5-4 with TRBJ1-1; D not certain. The V end was cut by 0 bases, the J end by 1 base, with 10 bases between. The germline V gene encodes CDR1 SGHNT and CDR2 YYREEE (reference sequence). The CDR3 covers 15 residues.

Details on this clone: Other DNA sequences from this sample encode an identical CDR3 as well. V usage is TRBV2 and J usage is TRBJ1-4; 7 bases match TRBD1. This CDR3 is 14 amino acids long. Germline-derived CDR1 and CDR2 are SNHLY and FYNNEI. The J segment lost 7 bases and the V segment lost 4 bases, leaving 6 bases of the junction unmatched. The DNA of the CDR3 is TGTGCCAGCAGTGCGAACAGGGGAGGTGAAAAACTGTTTTTT. As protein: CASSANRGGEKLFF. Full variable domain (outside the CDR3, taken from reference TRBV2 and TRBJ1-4): EPEVTQTPSHQVTQMGQEVILRCVPISNHLYFYWYRQILGQKVEFLVSFYNNEISEKSEIFDDQFSVERPDGSNFTLKIRSTKLEDSAMYFCASSANRGGEKLFFGSGTQLSVL.

This clone was picked up many times. The CDR3 DNA is TGTGCCAGCAGCGTACAGGGCGGGGGGGCCAACGTCCTGACTTTC. It codes for CASSVQGGGANVLTF. The rearrangement joins TRBV6-5 to TRBJ2-6; tentatively, D is TRBD1 (6 bases). Looked up from germline, CDR1 is MNHEY and CDR2 is SVGAGI. Trimming took 6 bases from V and 4 from J, leaving 13 bases between them. The CDR3 totals 15 residues.

The chain carries TRBV12-3 or TRBV12-4 and TRBJ2-3; the D gene is possibly TRBD2 (5 bases). Trimming cost V 6 bases and J 6 bases, with 13 bases left between them. The CDR3 extends over 13 amino acids. The CDR3 bases are TGTGCCAGCAGACAGACTATAACTGATACGCAGTATTTT. Encoded protein: CASRQTITDTQYF.

This sequence joins TRBV28 and TRBJ2-7, with 7 positions matching TRBD1. Germline-derived CDR1 and CDR2 are MDHEN and SYDVKM. V dropped 5 bases and J dropped 1; count of bases not matched to a gene: 8. CDR3 length: 15 amino acids. The CDR3 DNA sequence: TGTGCCAGCAGTGTACAGGGGTCCGGATCCTACGAGCAGTACTTC. Protein sequence: CASSVQGSGSYEQYF.

This clone was detected only once. The V and J genes are TRBV2 and TRBJ2-5; D is undetermined. With 3 bases removed from V and 7 bases from J, the gap between germline ends came to 6 bases. The CDR3 spans 11 residues. Germline CDR1 is SNHLY and CDR2 is FYNNEI. The CDR3 bases are TGTGCCAGCAGTGAGACGGGGACCCAGTACTTC. Residues: CASSETGTQYF.

This chain links TRBV10-3 with TRBJ1-1; maybe TRBD1 (5 bases). The CDR3 spans 15 residues. Germline V CDR1 and CDR2: ENHRY, SYGVKD. The V and J ends lost 6 bases and 3 bases respectively, with 17 bases between them. DNA of the CDR3: TGTGCCATCAGGGGCCTGACGGGGGGGGACACTGAAGCTTTCTTT. This encodes CAIRGLTGGDTEAFF.

V gene TRBV7-9 combines with J gene TRBJ2-3; TRBD2 matches at 11 bases. V lost 6 bases, J lost 3 bases, and 8 bases stayed unmatched. The V gene's germline CDR1 is SEHNR and CDR2 FQNEAQ (reference sequence). The CDR3 is 16 residues long. The CDR3 DNA reads as TGTGCCAGCAGTACCTCCGGGACTAGCGGAACAGATACGCAGTATTTT. Amino acids: CASSTSGTSGTDTQYF.

The rearrangement links TRBV7-2 to TRBJ2-1; 7 nucleotides line up with TRBD2. CDR3 length: 15 amino acids. V trimming: 2 bases; J trimming: 0 bases; junction bases outside the gene matches: 1. Germline V gene sequence: CDR1 SGHTA, CDR2 FQGNSA. Here the CDR3 reads CASSLRGDSYNEQFF. CDR3 DNA: TGTGCCAGCAGCTTACGGGGGGACTCCTACAATGAGCAGTTCTTC.

Note on this clone: A read error may account for a junction end that differs from germline. V is TRBV28 and J is TRBJ2-7; D is possibly TRBD2 (6 bases). The CDR3 spans 12 residues. Germline CDR1 MDHEN, CDR2 SYDVKM. In nucleotides, the CDR3 is TGTGCCAGCAGCCCTCCGGGACGGAGGGTTCTCTTC. Protein product: CASSPPGRRVLF.

V gene TRBV19 combines with J gene TRBJ1-1; 7 bases are a match to TRBD1. The CDR3 consists of 18 residues. Trimming cost V 0 bases and J 3 bases; bases outside gene matches: 13. Germline CDR1 is LNHDA and CDR2 is SQIVND (reference sequence). CDR3 in amino acids: CASSIDPRQGIGDTEAFF. CDR3 sequence (DNA): TGTGCCAGTAGTATAGATCCTCGACAGGGTATAGGGGACACTGAAGCTTTCTTT.

The V and J genes are TRBV11-2 and TRBJ2-1; TRBD2 agrees at 10 bases. From germline, CDR1 is SGHAT and CDR2 FQNNGV. This CDR3 has 15 residues. V trimming: 4 bases; J trimming: 4 bases; junction bases outside the gene matches: 4. CDR3 in DNA: TGTGCCAGCAGCTATACTAGCGGGACGTACAATGAGCAGTTCTTC. Translated, it gives CASSYTSGTYNEQFF.

This chain joins TRBV24-1 and TRBJ1-5; perhaps TRBD1 as D (5 bases). CDR3 size: 15 residues. From germline, CDR1 is KGHDR and CDR2 SFDVKD. V was clipped by 5 bases and J by 0 bases, with 10 bases between them. The CDR3 DNA sequence: TGTGCCACCAGTGCCCGGGGGAATAGCAATCAGCCCCAGCATTTT. Encoded protein: CATSARGNSNQPQHF.

The chain has TRBV5-1 and TRBJ2-3, with 8 bases fitting TRBD2. Germline assignment: CDR1 SGHRS and CDR2 YFSETQ. With 4 bases clipped from V and 3 bases from J, the junction kept 7 bases outside the gene matches. This CDR3 contains 15 residues. The chain's CDR3 is CASSPGTRQTDTQYF. The CDR3 DNA reads as TGCGCCAGCAGCCCGGGGACTAGGCAAACAGATACGCAGTATTTT.

The chain couples TRBV1 to TRBJ2-3; no DNA check was done on the table's D call, TRBD1. TRBV1 is a pseudogene locus. The CDR3 contains 13 residues. CDR3 amino acids: CTSSQQGADTQYF. The CDR3 bases are TGCACCAGCAGCCAACAGGGGGCAGATACGCAGTATTTT.

V is TRBV6-5 and J is TRBJ2-7; 8 bases agree with TRBD2. There are 14 residues in the CDR3. Germline-derived CDR1 and CDR2 are MNHEY and SVGAGI. Trimming cost V 5 bases and J 3 bases; bases outside gene matches: 6. CDR3 bases: TGTGCCAGCAGTAAGTCTAGCGGGCGCTACGAGCAGTACTTC. Translated, it gives CASSKSSGRYEQYF.

In DNA form, the CDR3 reads TGCGCCAGCAGCTCCACCGGGACATCCGGCTACACCTTC. It is translated as CASSSTGTSGYTF. This chain joins TRBV5-1 and TRBJ1-2, with D perhaps matching TRBD1 (6 bases). The CDR3 is made up of 13 amino acids. The V end lost 3 bases, the J end lost 8 bases, and 14 bases lay between the germline ends. Per germline, CDR1 SGHRS and CDR2 YFSETQ.

The chain carries TRBV5-1 and TRBJ2-3, with 14 bases that match TRBD2. Germline V gives CDR1 SGHRS, CDR2 YFSETQ. This CDR3 is 17 amino acids long. Trimming took 4 bases from V and 3 from J; bases not matched to a gene: 7. The CDR3 spells CASSPGLAGVRTDTQYF. CDR3 nucleotides: TGCGCCAGCAGCCCGGGACTAGCGGGAGTCAGGACAGATACGCAGTATTTT.

V is TRBV20-1 and J is TRBJ1-4; maybe TRBD1 (5 bases). The V end was cut by 6 bases, the J end by 5 bases, with 7 bases between. The CDR3 sequence is 11 residues long. Germline CDR1 reads DFQATT; CDR2 reads SNEGSKA (reference sequence). CDR3 sequence (DNA): TGCAGTGCGTACAGGAATGAAAAACTGTTTTTT. This gives the protein CSAYRNEKLFF.

This clone was seen a single time. V and J are TRBV30 and TRBJ1-4, with 10 nucleotides matching TRBD1. Germline CDR1 is GTSNPN and CDR2 is SVGIG (reference sequence). The J segment lost 6 bases and the V segment lost 0 bases, leaving 4 bases of the junction unmatched. The CDR3 is 15 amino acids. The CDR3 loop is CAWSVADRGDEKLFF. The CDR3 coding sequence is TGTGCCTGGAGTGTAGCGGACAGGGGGGATGAAAAACTGTTTTTT. Full variable domain (remainder filled in from reference TRBV30 and TRBJ1-4): SQTIHQWPATLVQPVGSPLSLECTVEGTSNPNLYWYRQAAGRGLQLLFYSVGIGQISSEVPQNLSASRPQDRQFILSSKKLLLSDSGFYLCAWSVADRGDEKLFFGSGTQLSVL.

DNA for the CDR3: TGTGCCAGCAAAGTCGTTGGGCTGAAGGATTCACCCCTCCACTTT. Translating gives CASKVVGLKDSPLHF. The V call is TRBV6-5, the J call TRBJ1-6, with D unclear. From germline, CDR1 is MNHEY and CDR2 SVGAGI. This CDR3 spans 15 amino acids. The germline V and J ends were trimmed by 7 bases and 8 bases, with 18 bases remaining between them.

This chain connects TRBV12-5 to TRBJ2-1; 8 bases are a match to TRBD1. This CDR3 comprises 15 residues. Losses at the gene ends were 1 base for V and 8 bases for J; bases not matched to a gene: 7. Looked up from germline, CDR1 is LGHNT and CDR2 is FRNRAP. The DNA of the CDR3 is TGTGCTAGTGGTTTGGGGCAGGGGGCGCGCGATGAGCAGTTCTTC. Amino acids: CASGLGQGARDEQFF.

CDR3 amino acids: CATSRGQGGGSEKLFF. The DNA for the CDR3 is TGTGCCACCAGCAGAGGACAGGGTGGTGGGTCAGAAAAACTGTTTTTT. The gene calls are TRBV15 and TRBJ1-4, with 7 bases that match TRBD1. The length of the CDR3 is 16 residues. CDR1 and CDR2 from the germline V gene are LNHNV and YYDKDF (reference sequence). The trim removed 1 base at V and 8 bases at J, leaving 10 bases unmatched.

This clone was observed a single time. V is TRBV2 and J is TRBJ1-5; D remains ambiguous. The V gene lost 2 bases and the J gene lost 4 bases, with 6 bases spanning the gap. The CDR3 spans 13 residues. Germline CDR1 and CDR2: SNHLY and FYNNEI. As DNA, the CDR3 is TGTGCCAGCAGTGAACACGGGAATCAGCCCCAGCATTTT. As protein: CASSEHGNQPQHF.

The chain employs TRBV20-1 and TRBJ2-7; D is perhaps TRBD2 (5 bases). With 3 bases removed from V and 3 bases from J, the gap between germline ends came to 12 bases. CDR1 and CDR2 from the germline V gene are DFQATT and SNEGSKA (reference sequence). The CDR3 runs to 13 residues. CDR3 in DNA: TGCAGTGCTAGTCGGGGATTTGGCTACGAGCAGTACTTC. Its protein product is CSASRGFGYEQYF.

The DNA of the CDR3 is TGCGCCAGCAGCTTGGAGGGACAGGGGGCAGGCGAGCAGTACTTC. This gives the protein CASSLEGQGAGEQYF. The chain recombines TRBV5-1 with TRBJ2-7; 12 bases fit TRBD1. The CDR3 sequence is 15 residues long. J lost 6 bases, V lost 0 bases, and 4 bases had no gene match. CDR1 and CDR2 (germline): SGHRS, YFSETQ. Variable domain in full (rest from reference TRBV5-1 and TRBJ2-7): KAGVTQTPRYLIKTRGQQVTLSCSPISGHRSVSWYQQTPGQGLQFLFEYFSETQRNKGNFPGRFSGRQFSNSRSEMNVSTLELGDSALYLCASSLEGQGAGEQYFGPGTRLTVT.